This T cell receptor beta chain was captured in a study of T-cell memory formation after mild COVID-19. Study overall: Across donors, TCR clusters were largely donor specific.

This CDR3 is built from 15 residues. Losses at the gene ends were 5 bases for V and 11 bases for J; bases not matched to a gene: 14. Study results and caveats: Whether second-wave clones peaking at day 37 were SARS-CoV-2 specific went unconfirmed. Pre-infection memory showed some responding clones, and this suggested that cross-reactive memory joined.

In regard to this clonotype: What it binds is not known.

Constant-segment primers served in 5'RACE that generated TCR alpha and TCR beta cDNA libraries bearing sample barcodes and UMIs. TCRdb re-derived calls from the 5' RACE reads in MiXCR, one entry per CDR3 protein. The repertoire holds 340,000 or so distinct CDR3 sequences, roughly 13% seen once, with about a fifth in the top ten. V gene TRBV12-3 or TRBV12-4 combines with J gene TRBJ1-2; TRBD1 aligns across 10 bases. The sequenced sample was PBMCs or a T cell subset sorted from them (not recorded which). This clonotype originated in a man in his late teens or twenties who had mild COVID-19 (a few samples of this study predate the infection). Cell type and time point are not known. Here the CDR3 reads CASSPFRTGGSGYTF. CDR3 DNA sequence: TGTGCCAGCAGTCCTTTCCGGACAGGGGGTTCAGGATACACCTTC.